One sample yielded the 18 T cell receptor beta chains listed below, sequenced in a study of T cell repertoires in cytomegalovirus infection. These receptors have no known antigen. Via MiXCR, TCRdb re-called the reads, giving one row per CDR3 protein. This table has some 560,000 distinct CDR3 sequences, approximately 40% appearing once. The source material was cultured PBMCs, sampled from culture after CMV antigen stimulation. The source is a human donor in good health (CMV status not recorded). Some clones in this sample may be carry-over from other donors' samples.

This clonotype was picked up a small number of times. The chain recombines TRBV7-2 with TRBJ1-2; D is unclear. V was clipped by 2 bases and J by 8 bases, with 15 bases between them. The CDR3 sequence is 14 residues long. The germline gives CDR1 SGHTA, CDR2 FQGNSA. CDR3 amino acids: CASSLRILERGYTF. CDR3 DNA: TGTGCCAGCAGCTTACGTATCCTAGAAAGGGGCTACACCTTC.

This clonotype was detected a few times. The rearrangement uses TRBV12-3 or TRBV12-4 and TRBJ2-5; no definite D call. The V gene lost 5 bases and the J gene lost 5 bases, with 9 bases spanning the gap. The CDR3 runs to 12 residues. The CDR3 loop is CASSTVPETQYF. The DNA for the CDR3 is TGTGCCAGCAGTACGGTCCCGGAGACCCAGTACTTC.

As regards this clonotype: Because it lacks the conserved phenylalanine or tryptophan at the end, this CDR3 is likely a read error. V and J are TRBV7-2 and TRBJ2-5, with unresolved D. Germline CDR1 and CDR2: SGHTA and FQGNSA. The germline V and J ends were trimmed by 2 bases and 5 bases, with 12 bases remaining between them. The CDR3 runs to 14 residues. This CDR3 reads CASSLYPPTETQYI. The CDR3, as DNA: TGTGCCAGCAGCTTATACCCCCCCACTGAGACCCAGTACATC.

The table lists this clonotype with many counts. The chain joins TRBV7-9 to TRBJ2-7, with 8 bases identical to TRBD2. The ends lost 5 bases at V and 4 bases at J; junction bases unmatched: 1. This CDR3 contains 12 residues. Germline CDR1 and CDR2: SEHNR and FQNEAQ (reference sequence). The CDR3 DNA sequence: TGTGCCAGCAGCCCGGGGGGGTACGAGCAGTACTTC. This gives the protein CASSPGGYEQYF.

V usage is TRBV12-3 or TRBV12-4 and J usage is TRBJ2-2, with TRBD2 matching over 12 bases. V lost 6 bases and J lost 1; bases outside the gene matches: 12. This CDR3 has 19 residues. CDR3 sequence: CASRTWTSGDKGNTGELFF. CDR3 nucleotides: TGTGCCAGCAGAACCTGGACTAGCGGGGATAAAGGGAACACCGGGGAGCTGTTTTTT.

V is TRBV20-1 and J is TRBJ2-5; 11 bases match TRBD2. The V segment lost 3 bases and the J segment 1 base; nucleotides outside the gene matches: 4. The CDR3 is 15 residues long. Germline V lookup: CDR1 DFQATT, CDR2 SNEGSKA (reference sequence). The CDR3: CSASVTSGIQETQYF. The CDR3 nucleotides are TGCAGTGCTAGTGTGACTAGCGGGATCCAAGAGACCCAGTACTTC.

This clonotype came up many times. CDR3 nucleotide sequence: TGTGCCAGCCGGAGGGACAGGGGGCAAGAGCAGTACTTC. Translated, it gives CASRRDRGQEQYF. The rearrangement joins TRBV7-2 to TRBJ2-7; 12 bases are a match to TRBD1. Germline loops: CDR1 SGHTA, CDR2 FQGNSA. The CDR3 extends over 13 amino acids. Unmatched junction bases numbered 6, after V lost 8 bases and J lost 7 bases.

The chain recombines TRBV24-1 with TRBJ1-3, with D possibly matching TRBD1 (5 bases). The length of the CDR3 is 15 residues. From germline, CDR1 is KGHDR and CDR2 SFDVKD. V shed 3 bases and J shed 2 bases, with 10 bases lying between them. The CDR3: CATSDPRGPGNTIYF. CDR3 nucleotide sequence: TGTGCCACCAGTGATCCGAGGGGCCCTGGAAACACCATATATTTT.

This clonotype showed up just once. The J gene is TRBJ2-3, the V gene TRBV6-6; D unclear. This CDR3 region has 14 residues. Trimming left V 6 bases short and J 0 bases short, with 10 bases between. CDR1 and CDR2 from the germline V gene are MNHNY and SVGAGI (reference sequence). The CDR3: CASRTGRSTDTQYF. In DNA form, the CDR3 reads TGTGCCAGCAGAACGGGCCGTAGCACAGATACGCAGTATTTT.

The rearrangement joins TRBV7-9 to TRBJ2-3; TRBD1 might be the D (6 bases). CDR1 and CDR2 (germline): SEHNR, FQNEAQ (reference sequence). The length of the CDR3 is 14 residues. V was clipped by 1 base and J by 12 bases, with 17 bases between them. The CDR3 sequence is CASSLEAGVASQYF. In nucleotides, the CDR3 is TGTGCCAGCAGCTTAGAAGCAGGGGTAGCCTCTCAGTATTTT.

This clonotype was counted only a few times. The chain links TRBV7-2 to TRBJ2-1; 8 nucleotides align to TRBD1. This CDR3 comprises 16 residues. The ends lost 1 base at V and 4 bases at J; junction bases unmatched: 6. In germline, CDR1 is SGHTA, CDR2 FQGNSA. Here the CDR3 reads CASSLVGTGEYNEQFF. The CDR3 nucleotides read TGTGCCAGCAGCTTAGTTGGGACAGGAGAGTACAATGAGCAGTTCTTC.

The genes are TRBV15 and TRBJ2-7; D is ambiguous. CDR1 and CDR2 (germline): LNHNV, YYDKDF (reference sequence). Trimming pared 1 base from V and 2 bases from J, leaving 18 bases between. The CDR3 spans 17 residues. The CDR3 reads CATSRAPWLAIPYEQYF. CDR3 sequence (DNA): TGTGCCACCAGCAGAGCCCCCTGGCTCGCTATACCCTACGAGCAGTACTTC.

This clonotype has more than one count but fewer than ten. The chain is built from TRBV20-1 and TRBJ1-5; D ambiguous. Trimming removed 3 bases from V and 7 bases from J, with 10 bases in between. The CDR3 length is 12 residues. Germline V gene data show CDR1 as DFQATT and CDR2 as SNEGSKA (reference sequence). CDR3 sequence reads: CSASPGRQPQHF. The CDR3 DNA reads TGCAGTGCTAGTCCGGGAAGGCAGCCCCAGCATTTT.

The rearrangement uses TRBV7-6 and TRBJ1-1; D gene ambiguous. The V gene lost 5 bases and the J gene lost 4 bases, with 14 bases spanning the gap. The CDR3 spans 14 residues. Germline-derived CDR1 and CDR2 are SGHVS and FNYEAQ. The CDR3 reads CASSPVGESTEAFF. DNA for the CDR3: TGTGCCAGCAGCCCTGTTGGCGAGAGCACTGAAGCTTTCTTT.

A few counts support this clonotype. This chain uses TRBV7-9 with TRBJ2-5; 11 bases align to TRBD2. Germline V gene sequence: CDR1 SEHNR, CDR2 FQNEAQ (reference sequence). The CDR3 spans 17 residues. V lost 1 base and J lost 3; bases outside the gene matches: 7. The CDR3 DNA follows: TGTGCCAGCAGCTTAGTGCTAGCGGGAGGCTTTGAAGAGACCCAGTACTTC. The encoded protein is CASSLVLAGGFEETQYF.

The chain recombines TRBV12-3 or TRBV12-4 with TRBJ2-7; 10 bases line up with TRBD1. This CDR3 has 15 residues. V shed 4 bases and J 3 bases; nucleotides not matched to a gene: 6. In DNA, the CDR3 is TGTGCCAGCAGTTCCCGGGACAGGGGATTCTACGAGCAGTACTTC. The encoded protein is CASSSRDRGFYEQYF.

V and J are TRBV4-1 and TRBJ1-4; no reliable D call. Germline CDR1 and CDR2: MGHRA and YSYEKL. CDR3 size: 12 residues. Between the trimmed V and J ends, which lost 0 bases and 8 bases, there was a span of 4 bases. As DNA, the CDR3 is TGCGCCAGCAGCCAAGAGGTCGAAAAACTGTTTTTT. Translated, it gives CASSQEVEKLFF.

There are a few counts of this clonotype. The chain couples TRBV19 to TRBJ1-1; TRBD1 aligns across 8 bases. Germline V gene data show CDR1 as LNHDA and CDR2 as SQIVND (reference sequence). The CDR3 contains 15 residues. After removal of 5 bases from V and 3 bases from J, the junction contained 8 bases not matched to a gene. CDR3 DNA: TGTGCCAGTAGTGCAGGGGGCGGGTGGGACACTGAAGCTTTCTTT. Protein product: CASSAGGGWDTEAFF.